A selection of T cell receptor beta chains follows, all from one sample in a study of vaccination and CD4 T cells after COVID-19. MiXCR, run by TCRdb on the PCR reads, gives a single entry per CDR3 protein. Of around 21,000 distinct CDR3 sequences listed, 45% to 60% are singletons. Antigen specificity for these receptors is unknown. Input material: CD4+ T cells from blood, cultured in vitro. All receptors come from a human donor who had recovered from COVID-19. Both conserved end residues are part of each CDR3. A D gene is named only where the DNA matches it firmly. Clone size is stated in some rows and not others, as once, few, many or a class when expanded.

J gene,clone size,D gene,V gene,CDR3 DNA,CDR3 protein
TRBJ2-7,few,.,TRBV20-1,TGCAGTGCATCCGTAGGCCGGCGGGACGAGCAGTACTTC,CSASVGRRDEQYF
TRBJ1-5,.,.,TRBV7-2,TGTGCCAGCAGCTTAGACAATCAGCCCCAGCATTTT,CASSLDNQPQHF
TRBJ1-2,few,.,TRBV6-1,TGTGCCAGCAGTCCAGCCCGGGTCCCCAACTATGGCTACACCTTC,CASSPARVPNYGYTF
TRBJ1-3,.,.,TRBV28,TGTGCCAGCAGACAGGCTAACACCATATATTTT,CASRQANTIYF
TRBJ1-5,few,.,TRBV24-1,TGTGCCACCAGTGATTTGCGGGGAGAGGACAATCAGCCCCAGCATTTT,CATSDLRGEDNQPQHF
TRBJ1-5,few,TRBD1,TRBV20-1,TGCAGTGCCGGGGACAGGGGGCCAAGCAATCAGCCCCAGCATTTT,CSAGDRGPSNQPQHF
TRBJ2-1,.,TRBD1,TRBV7-9,TGTGCCAGCAGCATCACCAGGGGGAGCCTTTACAATGAGCAGTTCTTC,CASSITRGSLYNEQFF
TRBJ1-1,.,.,TRBV10-1,TGCGCCAGCAAAAAAGACATGAACACTGAAGCTTTCTTT,CASKKDMNTEAFF
TRBJ2-1,few,TRBD2,TRBV2,TGTGCCAGCAGTGAACTAGCGGGACCCCATGAGCAGTTCTTC,CASSELAGPHEQFF
TRBJ2-1,.,TRBD1,TRBV27,TGTGCCAGCAGTACCCGGACAGGGGGCTCGTACAATGAGCAGTTCTTC,CASSTRTGGSYNEQFF
TRBJ2-5,few,.,TRBV7-2,TGTGCCAGCAGCCAGGAAGGGAGGTTTGGGGGAGAGACCCAGTACTTC,CASSQEGRFGGETQYF
TRBJ1-2,once,TRBD1,TRBV15,TGTGCCACCAGCAGAGACCGTTCTTTGACAGGGGCCTACACCTTC,CATSRDRSLTGAYTF
TRBJ1-2,.,TRBD1,TRBV27,TGTGCCAGCAGTTTAAAGCCAGGGGGCGCCAACTATGGCTACACCTTC,CASSLKPGGANYGYTF
TRBJ2-3,.,.,TRBV5-4,TGTGCCAGCAGCTTACCGGGCACCACAGATACGCAGTATTTT,CASSLPGTTDTQYF
TRBJ2-5,.,TRBD1,TRBV28,TGTGCCAGCAGTGAGACAGGGGAAGAGACCCAGTACTTC,CASSETGEETQYF
TRBJ2-7,.,TRBD2,TRBV7-8,TGTGCCAGCAAGCTGGCTAGCGGGCGCTCCTACGAGCAGTACTTC,CASKLASGRSYEQYF
TRBJ1-4,.,TRBD1,TRBV20-1,TGCAGTGCCATCCCCCAGACAGGGCGTAATGAAAAACTGTTTTTT,CSAIPQTGRNEKLFF
TRBJ2-3,few,TRBD2,TRBV27,TGTGCCAGCAGTTCCCCGATGGCGGGGGGTCCAACTCCTAGCACAGATACGCAGTATTTT,CASSSPMAGGPTPSTDTQYF
TRBJ2-5,few,TRBD2,TRBV6-5,TGTGCCAGCAGTTATGTAGCGGGAGGAACCCAAGAGACCCAGTACTTC,CASSYVAGGTQETQYF
TRBJ1-5,.,.,TRBV27,TGTGCCAGCAATTCGTCTGGCAATCAGCCCCAGCATTTT,CASNSSGNQPQHF
TRBJ2-2,.,TRBD1,TRBV6-1,TGTGCCAGCAGTCCGCACCGGACAGGGGGCTACACCGGGGAGCTGTTTTTT,CASSPHRTGGYTGELFF
TRBJ1-1,.,TRBD1,TRBV27,TGTGCCAGCAGTTGGGGACAGGGGGCGATGAACACTGAAGCTTTCTTT,CASSWGQGAMNTEAFF
TRBJ1-2,.,.,TRBV20-1,TGCAGTGCCACTACAAGAAACTATGGCTACACCTTC,CSATTRNYGYTF
TRBJ1-1,.,.,TRBV6-4,TGTGCCAGCAGCGTAGAACTTGAAGCTTTCTTT,CASSVELEAFF
TRBJ1-5,.,.,TRBV19,TGTGCCAGTAGTATCACAGAAGGTAATCAGCCCCAGCATTTT,CASSITEGNQPQHF
TRBJ2-6,.,.,TRBV11-2,TGTGCCAGCAGGGAGTGGGGCTCCGGGGCCAACGTCCTGACTTTC,CASREWGSGANVLTF
TRBJ2-5,.,TRBD2,TRBV10-3,TGTGCCATCAGCTCGGGGGGGCGCGAGGAAGAGACCCAGTACTTC,CAISSGGREEETQYF
TRBJ2-2,.,TRBD2,TRBV20-1,TGCAGTGCTGGACTAGCGGGCGGGACCGGGGAGCTGTTTTTT,CSAGLAGGTGELFF
TRBJ1-2,.,TRBD1,TRBV20-1,TGCAGTGCTAGAGGGGGGACAGGGTACGATGGCTACACCTTC,CSARGGTGYDGYTF
TRBJ2-3,.,.,TRBV11-3,TGTGCCAGCAGCTTAGTGGCGGGGAGCACAGATACGCAGTATTTT,CASSLVAGSTDTQYF
TRBJ2-5,few,.,TRBV10-2,TGCGCCAGCAGTGACTCACTGCAAGTCCAAGAGACCCAGTACTTC,CASSDSLQVQETQYF
TRBJ2-5,.,.,TRBV29-1,TGCAGCGTTGAAGAAGAGACCCAGTACTTC,CSVEEETQYF
TRBJ2-3,once,.,TRBV2,TGTGCCAGCGAGGAGGCAGATACGCAGTATTTT,CASEEADTQYF
TRBJ1-1,.,TRBD1,TRBV6-1,TGTGCCAGCACCGCCGACAGGGTGGTAATAGCTTTCTTT,CASTADRVVIAFF
TRBJ1-5,.,.,TRBV7-9,TGTGCCAGCAGCTTAGAGGGGCCTCAGCCCCAGCATTTT,CASSLEGPQPQHF
TRBJ1-1,.,.,TRBV7-9,TGTGCCAGCAGCTTAGTTCCCGGGGGTAGGGACACTGAAGCTTTCTTT,CASSLVPGGRDTEAFF
TRBJ2-7,few,.,TRBV6-5,TGTGCCAGCAGTTCCCAAGGGGTAGCAGCGACCGAGCAGTACTTC,CASSSQGVAATEQYF
TRBJ2-3,.,TRBD2,TRBV5-1,TGCGCCAGCAGCTTGCCGGGACTAGCGGGTACTTCGGCAGATACGCAGTATTTT,CASSLPGLAGTSADTQYF
TRBJ2-7,.,TRBD2,TRBV5-4,TGTGCCAGCAGCGGGGGGGTAGAGACTAACGAGCAGTACTTC,CASSGGVETNEQYF
TRBJ1-5,.,.,TRBV10-3,TGTGCCATCAGTGAGTCGCCGGACAGTCAGCCCCAGCATTTT,CAISESPDSQPQHF
TRBJ1-5,.,.,TRBV30,TGTGCCTGGAGTAAGGGCAGATCGAGTCAGCCCCAGCATTTT,CAWSKGRSSQPQHF
TRBJ2-7,.,.,TRBV28,TGTGCCAGCAGTTCGCTGGGCGGTTTAAGCTCCTACGAGCAGTACTTC,CASSSLGGLSSYEQYF
TRBJ2-7,.,TRBD1,TRBV7-6,TGTGCCAGCAGCCAGGACAGGGGTGACGAGCAGTACTTC,CASSQDRGDEQYF
TRBJ1-1,.,TRBD1,TRBV11-2,TGTGCCAGCAGCGCCTCAGGGGGCGGCTCTAACGCTTTCTTT,CASSASGGGSNAFF
TRBJ1-6,.,TRBD1,TRBV6-1,TGTGCCAGCAGTGAAGCAGGATACGGACAGGGGAATTCACCCCTCCACTTT,CASSEAGYGQGNSPLHF
TRBJ2-2,.,.,TRBV7-2,TGTGCCAGCAGCACAGCCAACACCGGGGAGCTGTTTTTT,CASSTANTGELFF
TRBJ1-3,.,TRBD1,TRBV20-1,TGCAGTGCTCGACGGACAGGCCGCTCTGGAAACACCATATATTTT,CSARRTGRSGNTIYF
TRBJ1-2,.,.,TRBV7-2,TGTGCCAGCAGCCCCGAGGCGGGCAACTATGGCTACACCTTC,CASSPEAGNYGYTF
TRBJ2-5,.,.,TRBV6-5,TGTGCCAGCAGTTACAGGATCCAAGAGACCCAGTACTTC,CASSYRIQETQYF
TRBJ2-2,.,.,TRBV29-1,TGCAGCGACGGGGGCGCGGACACCGGGGAGCTGTTTTTT,CSDGGADTGELFF